The subject of this entry is one T cell receptor beta chain. It has no known antigen specificity. Base qualities are not at hand, and no much larger clone is one base apart. These data are taken from a study of T cells in localized non-small cell lung cancer (dated by TCRdb to the early 2020s). Concerning the study at large: Comparing tumors with uninvolved tumor-adjacent lungs, the study looked at the T cell repertoires of 236 patients with early-stage NSCLC. The mean age of the NSCLC patients was about 70 years, with 120 to 150 men and 85 to 110 women. The cohort comprised approximately 240 treatment-naïve NSCLC patients with resected, localized lung tumors.

General conclusions and limits of the study: Uninvolved tumor-adjacent lung showed the highest T cell clonality, higher than tumor, which suggests more focused antigenic responses in the adjacent lung. Because the study design was exploratory, TCR variables were selected using unadjusted p-values without false-discovery rate correction. Longer overall survival was associated with higher T cell density in blood, whereas shorter survival was associated with higher clonality in adjacent lung. Because multi-region tumor sequencing was not performed, intratumor heterogeneity could not be ruled out. A median of 57 of the top 100 tumor clones turned up in the paired uninvolved adjacent lung, and 25 to 35 of those clones also ranked among the top 100 of that same adjacent lung.

V sheds 3 bases and J sheds 4 bases, leaving 9 bases between their ends. From the cysteine up to the phenylalanine, the CDR3 has a length of 13 residues. Only CDR3 DNA remains: 39 bases, in frame from the first base. Per the germline V gene, SQVTM is the CDR1 and ANQGSEA is the CDR2. At diagnosis, peripheral blood, uninvolved tumor-adjacent lung and tumor were collected and were preserved as a mix of fresh-frozen and FFPE material. For TCR repertoire profiling, blood samples were analyzed in the form of peripheral blood mononuclear cells. TCR beta CDR3 regions were sequenced from DNA using the immunoSEQ Assay. As for the authors' bioinformatics: T cell density was computed as TCR beta template counts normalized to usable DNA estimated by amplifying housekeeping genes. Using the preseqR package, richness was estimated by extrapolating to 120,000 templates for tissue samples and 400,000 templates for PBMC samples. Clonality was defined by subtracting Pielou's evenness from one. Tissue-enriched TCRs were identified by differential abundance testing using productive amino-acid clonotypes, minimum total count 5 and alpha 0.1. The Jaccard Index and the Morisita Overlap Index were used to measure how much the repertoires overlapped between compartments. GLIPH grouped TCR beta CDR3s together with public tetramer-defined viral CDR3s, and a viral motif had to include at least three viral sequences and also show V-gene enrichment. The source is immuneACCESS, and TCRdb retained only in-frame sequences with V and J called. Part of the clones is not carried over; for the studies checked, unresolved V genes explain less than half of this, and the remainder is unexplained. V, J and clone size are those of that table, while D and trimming were read from the DNA. This sample holds some 16,000 clones; about 85% were observed only once. The ten top clones hold approximately 23% of the sample.

The clonotype originates from a male donor at least 60 years old with stage I lung adenocarcinoma. The sequences come from peripheral blood, collected before any cancer treatment. The chain uses TRBV29-1 and TRBJ2-2, with a tentative D gene TRBD1 over 5 matching bases. The DNA sequence is as follows: TGCAGCGTTGAGGCAGGGTCCACCGGGGAGCTGTTTTTT. This is translated as CSVEAGSTGELFF.